Below, 17 T cell receptor beta chains from the same sample are listed, as sequenced in a study of blood T cell repertoires in COVID-19. Sequencing was performed with immunoSEQ multiplex PCR; in TCRdb, only in-frame clones are kept and a portion is missing. The table shows about 31,000 clones, with approximately 87% occurring only once. Sequenced material: peripheral blood. These receptors originate from a human donor with active COVID-19. The donor label of this sample is uncertain.

The gene calls are TRBV7-2 and TRBJ2-5; TRBD2 aligns across 8 bases. There are 16 residues in the CDR3. Germline-derived CDR1 and CDR2 are SGHTA and FQGNSA. The V and J ends lost 1 base and 5 bases, in that order; junction bases with no gene match: 9. Here the CDR3 reads CASSLVLGAGVETQYF. The CDR3 DNA reads as TGTGCCAGCAGCTTAGTTTTGGGAGCGGGAGTGGAGACCCAGTACTTC.

CDR3 amino acids: CARSLAGTSTDTQYF. CDR3 bases: TGTGCCAGAAGCCTCGCCGGGACTAGCACAGATACGCAGTATTTT. The J gene is TRBJ2-3, the V gene TRBV7-5; the table gives TRBD2 as D, unverified against the DNA. TRBV7-5 is annotated as a pseudogene. The CDR3 sequence is 15 residues long.

This clone was observed a few times. V usage is TRBV3-1 (or the pseudogene TRBV3-2) and J usage is TRBJ2-7; 9 nucleotides align to TRBD1. The CDR3 extends over 14 amino acids. CDR1 LGHDT and CDR2 YNNKEL come from the germline V gene (reference sequence). With 4 bases clipped from V and 5 bases from J, the junction kept 6 bases outside the gene matches. The CDR3 sequence is CASSPTDRGHEQYF. The DNA of the CDR3 is TGTGCCAGCAGCCCGACGGACAGGGGCCACGAGCAGTACTTC.

This clone was seen once. The chain links TRBV7-2 to TRBJ2-7; D is possibly TRBD2 (6 bases). This CDR3 is 14 amino acids long. CDR1 SGHTA and CDR2 FQGNSA come from the germline V gene. V was pared by 0 bases and J by 6 bases, with 12 bases between. The CDR3 loop reads CASSLATTSLEQYF. For the CDR3, the DNA is TGTGCCAGCAGCTTAGCGACTACTAGCCTCGAGCAGTACTTC.

This sequence joins TRBV7-2 and TRBJ2-3, with 8 nucleotides matching TRBD1. Germline values: CDR1 SGHTA, CDR2 FQGNSA. The J segment lost 2 bases and the V segment lost 5 bases, leaving 12 bases of the junction unmatched. The CDR3 runs 17 residues. The CDR3 sequence: CASSIGQGTIPTDTQYF. Here the CDR3 DNA reads TGTGCCAGCAGCATTGGACAGGGAACGATTCCCACAGATACGCAGTATTTT.

The genes are TRBV28 and TRBJ1-5, with 7 bases fitting TRBD1. This CDR3 is built from 16 residues. Germline CDR1 reads MDHEN; CDR2 reads SYDVKM. V shed 5 bases and J 4 bases; nucleotides not matched to a gene: 11. The CDR3 sequence: CASSLYTGVGNQPQHF. CDR3 DNA: TGTGCCAGCAGTCTCTACACAGGGGTAGGGAATCAGCCCCAGCATTTT.

The chain recombines TRBV19 with TRBJ2-3; a weak D match, TRBD1 (5 bases). Germline V gene sequence: CDR1 LNHDA, CDR2 SQIVND (reference sequence). CDR3 size: 18 residues. V dropped 2 bases and J dropped 1 base, with 19 bases sitting between them. CDR3 sequence reads: CASSIRPTVAWGTDTQYF. The CDR3 DNA reads as TGTGCCAGTAGTATACGCCCGACAGTAGCCTGGGGCACAGATACGCAGTATTTT.

The rearrangement joins TRBV11-2 to TRBJ2-7; 9 bases are shared with TRBD1. Germline V gene sequence: CDR1 SGHAT, CDR2 FQNNGV. J was trimmed by 2 bases and V by 3 bases; bases with no gene match: 5. The CDR3 loop spans 15 amino acids. The CDR3 region is CASSFLGTGTYEQYF. In DNA form, the CDR3 reads TGTGCCAGCAGCTTCCTCGGGACAGGGACCTACGAGCAGTACTTC.

This clone showed up just once. V and J are TRBV4-3 and TRBJ1-2; the D gene is possibly TRBD1 (6 bases). Trimming left V 2 bases short and J 8 bases short, with 18 bases between. CDR1 is LGHNA, CDR2 YSLEER, per germline. The CDR3 has 15 amino acids. CDR3 in amino acids: CASSQSPTGTKGYTF. DNA of the CDR3: TGCGCCAGCAGCCAATCACCAACCGGGACAAAAGGCTACACCTTC.

The chain recombines TRBV4-3 with TRBJ2-7; D unresolved. CDR1 is LGHNA, CDR2 YSLEER, per germline. The CDR3 runs to 8 residues. The CDR3 region has the DNA TGCGCCAGCAGCCACCGTTTGGTC. This gives the protein CASSHRLV.

The V and J genes are TRBV4-2 and TRBJ1-1; 8 positions agree with TRBD1. J gave up 6 bases and V 6 bases, and 6 bases lay outside the gene matches. The CDR3 spans 13 residues. Germline CDR1 is LGHNA and CDR2 is YNFKEQ. CDR3 region: CASSRTGSAEAFF. The CDR3 DNA reads as TGTGCCAGCAGTCGGACAGGGTCGGCTGAAGCTTTCTTT.

The chain links TRBV2 to TRBJ2-1; TRBD2 matches at 7 bases. The CDR3 has 18 amino acids. J lost 8 bases, V lost 1 base, and 17 bases had no gene match. Germline CDR1 SNHLY, CDR2 FYNNEI. Written as DNA, the CDR3 is TGTGCCAGCAGTGAAGGGTATTACTACGCGGGAGCTTGGGATGAGCAGTTCTTC. This encodes CASSEGYYYAGAWDEQFF.

The rearrangement links TRBV5-1 to TRBJ2-1; 7 nucleotides match TRBD1. V lost 9 bases to trimming and J lost 0 bases; unmatched junction nucleotides: 15. The CDR3 runs 17 residues. Germline lookup yields CDR1 SGHRS and CDR2 YFSETQ. In DNA, the CDR3 is TGCGCCACCAAACCTGCTTTAAGGGGGCCCTCCTACAATGAGCAGTTCTTC. It translates to CATKPALRGPSYNEQFF.

The rearrangement links TRBV11-2 to TRBJ2-2; 7 bases agree with TRBD1. The CDR3 loop spans 16 amino acids. V dropped 1 base and J dropped 5; count of bases not matched to a gene: 7. Germline CDR1 SGHAT, CDR2 FQNNGV. CDR3 protein: CASSLGFSRGTGELFF. For the CDR3, the DNA is TGTGCCAGCAGCTTAGGGTTTAGCAGGGGGACCGGGGAGCTGTTTTTT.

The chain has TRBV28 and TRBJ1-1, with 9 bases aligning to TRBD1. Germline CDR1 and CDR2: MDHEN and SYDVKM. This CDR3 contains 15 residues. With V trimmed by 2 bases and J by 5 bases, 6 bases remained unmatched. In DNA form, the CDR3 reads TGTGCCAGCAGTTTACCAACAGGGGGCCGGACTGAAGCTTTCTTT. Its protein is CASSLPTGGRTEAFF.

The chain couples TRBV4-3 to TRBJ2-1; 9 positions agree with TRBD2. Germline-derived CDR1 and CDR2 are LGHNA and YSLEER. V was pared by 0 bases and J by 6 bases, with 9 bases of the junction left unmatched. This CDR3 contains 17 residues. The CDR3 region is CASSQDSTSGGGNEQFF. As DNA, the CDR3 is TGCGCCAGCAGCCAAGATTCGACTAGCGGAGGAGGCAATGAGCAGTTCTTC.

The chain recombines TRBV5-6 with TRBJ1-1; maybe TRBD1 (6 bases). V was clipped by 4 bases and J by 1 base, with 23 bases between them. This CDR3 spans 18 amino acids. The germline gives CDR1 SGHDT, CDR2 YYEEEE. CDR3 nucleotide sequence: TGTGCCAGCAGCCCCCCGGGGGGGGCCTGCCCCCCGAACACTGAAGCTTTCTTT. Protein: CASSPPGGACPPNTEAFF.